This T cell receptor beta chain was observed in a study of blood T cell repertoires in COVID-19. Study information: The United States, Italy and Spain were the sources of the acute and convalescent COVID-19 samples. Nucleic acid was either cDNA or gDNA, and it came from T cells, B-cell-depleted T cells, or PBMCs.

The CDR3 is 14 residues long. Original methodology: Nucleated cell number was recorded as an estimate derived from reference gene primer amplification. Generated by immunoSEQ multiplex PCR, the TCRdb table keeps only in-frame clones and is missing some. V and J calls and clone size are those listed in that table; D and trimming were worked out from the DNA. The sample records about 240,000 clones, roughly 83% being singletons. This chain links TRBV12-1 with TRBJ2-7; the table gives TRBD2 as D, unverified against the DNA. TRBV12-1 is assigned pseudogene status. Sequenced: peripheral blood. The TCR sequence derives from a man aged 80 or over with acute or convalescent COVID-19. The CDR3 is CASSPRTGSYEQYF. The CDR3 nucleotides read TGTGCCAGCAGCCCCCGGACGGGATCCTACGAGCAGTACTTC.